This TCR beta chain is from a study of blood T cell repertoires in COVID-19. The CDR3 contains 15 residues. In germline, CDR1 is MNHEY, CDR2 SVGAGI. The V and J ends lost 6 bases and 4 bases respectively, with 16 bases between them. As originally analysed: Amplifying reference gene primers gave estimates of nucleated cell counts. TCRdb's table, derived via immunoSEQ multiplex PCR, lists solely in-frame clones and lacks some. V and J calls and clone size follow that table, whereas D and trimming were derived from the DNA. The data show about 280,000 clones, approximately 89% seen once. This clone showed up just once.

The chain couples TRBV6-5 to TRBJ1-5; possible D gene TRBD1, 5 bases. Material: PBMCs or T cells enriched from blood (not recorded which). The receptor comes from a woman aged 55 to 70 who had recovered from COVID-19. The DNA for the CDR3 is TGTGCCAGCAGCCTCCCTGGGCAGGGAAATCAGCCCCAGCATTTT. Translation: CASSLPGQGNQPQHF.